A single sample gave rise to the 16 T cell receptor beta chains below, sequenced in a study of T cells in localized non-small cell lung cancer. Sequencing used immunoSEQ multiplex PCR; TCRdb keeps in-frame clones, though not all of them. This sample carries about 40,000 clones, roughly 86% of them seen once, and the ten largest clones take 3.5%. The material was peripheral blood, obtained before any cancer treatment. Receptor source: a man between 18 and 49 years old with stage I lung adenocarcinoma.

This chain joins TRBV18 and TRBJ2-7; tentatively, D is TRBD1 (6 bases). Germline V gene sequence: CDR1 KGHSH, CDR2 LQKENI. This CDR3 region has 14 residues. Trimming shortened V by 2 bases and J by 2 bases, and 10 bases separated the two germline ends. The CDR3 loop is CASSPGTPPYEQYF. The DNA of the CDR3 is TGTGCCAGCTCACCAGGGACACCTCCCTACGAGCAGTACTTC.

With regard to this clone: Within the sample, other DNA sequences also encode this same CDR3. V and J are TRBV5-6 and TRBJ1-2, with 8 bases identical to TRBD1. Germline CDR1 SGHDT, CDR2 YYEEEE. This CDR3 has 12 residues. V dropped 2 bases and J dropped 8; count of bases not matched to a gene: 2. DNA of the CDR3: TGTGCCAGCAGCTTAGGGGACAGGGGCTACACCTTC. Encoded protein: CASSLGDRGYTF.

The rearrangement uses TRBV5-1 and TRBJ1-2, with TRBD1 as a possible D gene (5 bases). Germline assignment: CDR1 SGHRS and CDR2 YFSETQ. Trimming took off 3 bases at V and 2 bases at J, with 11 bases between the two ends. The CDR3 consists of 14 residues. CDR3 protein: CASSYTDTNYGYTF. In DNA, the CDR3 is TGCGCCAGCAGCTATACGGACACAAACTATGGCTACACCTTC.

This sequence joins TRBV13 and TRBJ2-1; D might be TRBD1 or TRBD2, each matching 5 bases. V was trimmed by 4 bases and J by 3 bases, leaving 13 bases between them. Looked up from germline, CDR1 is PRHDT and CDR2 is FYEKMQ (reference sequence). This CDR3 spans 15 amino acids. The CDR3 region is CASSWGSRVYNEQFF. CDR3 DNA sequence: TGTGCCAGCAGCTGGGGGAGCAGGGTCTACAATGAGCAGTTCTTC.

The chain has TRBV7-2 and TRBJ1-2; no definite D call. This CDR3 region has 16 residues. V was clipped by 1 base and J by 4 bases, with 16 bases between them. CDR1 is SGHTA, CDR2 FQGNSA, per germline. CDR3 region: CASSLDLVKGGYGYTF. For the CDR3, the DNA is TGTGCCAGCAGCTTAGATCTTGTCAAAGGAGGCTATGGCTACACCTTC.

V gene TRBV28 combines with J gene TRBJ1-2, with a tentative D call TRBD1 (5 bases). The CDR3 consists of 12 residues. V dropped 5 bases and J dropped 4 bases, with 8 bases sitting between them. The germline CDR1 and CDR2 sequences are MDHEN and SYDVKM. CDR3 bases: TGTGCCAGCAGTCAGACAGCCTATGGCTACACCTTC. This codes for CASSQTAYGYTF.

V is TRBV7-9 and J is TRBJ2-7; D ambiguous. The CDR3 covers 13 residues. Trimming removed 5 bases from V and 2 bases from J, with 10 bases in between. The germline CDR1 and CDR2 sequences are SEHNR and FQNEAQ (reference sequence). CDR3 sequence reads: CASSPGPPYEQYF. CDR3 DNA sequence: TGTGCCAGCAGCCCTGGACCTCCCTACGAGCAGTACTTC.

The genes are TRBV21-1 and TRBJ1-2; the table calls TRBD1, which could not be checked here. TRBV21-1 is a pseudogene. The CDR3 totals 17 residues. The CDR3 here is CASSKADGTVRGYGYTF. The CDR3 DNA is TGTGCCAGCAGCAAAGCCGACGGGACAGTCAGGGGCTATGGCTACACCTTC.

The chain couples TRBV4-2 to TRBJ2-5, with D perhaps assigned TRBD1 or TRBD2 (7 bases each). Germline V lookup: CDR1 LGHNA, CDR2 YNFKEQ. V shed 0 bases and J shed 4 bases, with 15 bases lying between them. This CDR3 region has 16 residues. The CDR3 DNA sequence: TGTGCCAGCAGCCAAGAATCAGGGGGGGGACGAGAGACCCAGTACTTC. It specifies CASSQESGGGRETQYF.

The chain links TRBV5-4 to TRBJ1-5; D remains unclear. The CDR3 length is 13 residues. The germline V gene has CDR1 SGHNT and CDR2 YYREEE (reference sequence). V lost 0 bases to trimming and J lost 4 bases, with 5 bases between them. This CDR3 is CASSLAGNQPQHF. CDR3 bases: TGTGCCAGCAGCTTGGCAGGTAATCAGCCCCAGCATTTT.

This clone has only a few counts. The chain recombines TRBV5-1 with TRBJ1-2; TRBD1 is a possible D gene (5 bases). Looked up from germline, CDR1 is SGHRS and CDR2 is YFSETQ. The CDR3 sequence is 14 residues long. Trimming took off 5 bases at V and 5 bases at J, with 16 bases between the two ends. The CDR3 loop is CASSRGEVAYGYTF. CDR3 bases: TGCGCCAGCAGTCGAGGGGAAGTCGCATATGGCTACACCTTC.

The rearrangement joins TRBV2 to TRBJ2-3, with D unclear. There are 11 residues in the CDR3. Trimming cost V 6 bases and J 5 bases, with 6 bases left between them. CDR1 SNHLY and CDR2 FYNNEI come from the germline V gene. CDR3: CASSQRDTQYF. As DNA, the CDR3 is TGTGCCAGCAGCCAGCGAGATACGCAGTATTTT.

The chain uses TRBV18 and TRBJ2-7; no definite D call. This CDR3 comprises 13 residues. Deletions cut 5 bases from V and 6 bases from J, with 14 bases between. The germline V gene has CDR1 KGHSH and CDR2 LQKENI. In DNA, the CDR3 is TGTGCCAGCTCAGCAGACCAAGCCAGCGAGCAGTACTTC. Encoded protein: CASSADQASEQYF.

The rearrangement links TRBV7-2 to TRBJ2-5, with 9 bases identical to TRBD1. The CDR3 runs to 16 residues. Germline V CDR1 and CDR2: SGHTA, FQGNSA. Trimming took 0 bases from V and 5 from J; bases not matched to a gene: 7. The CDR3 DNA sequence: TGTGCCAGCAGCTTAGCCCCACAGGGGGCAGGCGAGACCCAGTACTTC. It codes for CASSLAPQGAGETQYF. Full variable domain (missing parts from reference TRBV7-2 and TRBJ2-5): GAGVSQSPSNKVTEKGKDVELRCDPISGHTALYWYRQSLGQGLEFLIYFQGNSAPDKSGLPSDRFSAERTGGSVSTLTIQRTQQEDSAVYLCASSLAPQGAGETQYFGPGTRLLVL.

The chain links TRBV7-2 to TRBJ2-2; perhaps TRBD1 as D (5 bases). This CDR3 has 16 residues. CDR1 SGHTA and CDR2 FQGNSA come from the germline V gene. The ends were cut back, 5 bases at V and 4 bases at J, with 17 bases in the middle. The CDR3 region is CASSPLLGAITGELFF. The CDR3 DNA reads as TGTGCCAGCAGCCCCCTACTTGGGGCTATCACCGGGGAGCTGTTTTTT.

CDR3 nucleotides: TGCGCCAGCAGCCAAGATCGCGGGGCTAGCGGGAGCTCTGGGGCCAACGTCCTGACTTTC. It is translated as CASSQDRGASGSSGANVLTF. The rearrangement links TRBV4-3 to TRBJ2-6; TRBD2 matches 10 bases. The germline CDR1 and CDR2 sequences are LGHNA and YSLEER. Trimming cost V 0 bases and J 0 bases; bases outside gene matches: 8. The CDR3 loop spans 20 amino acids.